This T cell receptor beta chain was recorded in a study of blood T cell repertoires in COVID-19. Looking at the study overall: COVID-19 samples collected from the United States, Italy and Spain covered acute and convalescent phases. Sources were T cells, B-cell-depleted T cells, or PBMCs; the material itself was cDNA or gDNA.

Original handling: Researchers report that nucleated cell counts were estimated from reference gene primer amplification. Assay used: immunoSEQ multiplex PCR; TCRdb lists only in-frame clones, some missing. The V and J calls and clone size were taken over from that table, and D and trimming were inferred from the DNA. This table has over 50,000 clones, around 90% appearing once. The receptor was isolated from a human donor with active COVID-19. The donor label of this sample is uncertain. The source material was peripheral blood.

CDR3 sequence reads: CASSSPRDRGGEQYF. The DNA for the CDR3 is TGTGCCAGCAGCTCCCCCCGGGACAGGGGTGGCGAGCAGTACTTC. The V and J genes are TRBV5-4 and TRBJ2-7; TRBD1 matches 10 bases. Germline V gene lookup returns CDR1 SGHNT and CDR2 YYREEE (reference sequence). CDR3 length equals 15 residues. Losses at the gene ends were 3 bases for V and 6 bases for J; bases not matched to a gene: 9.